The 3 T cell receptor beta chains below all came from one sample that was sequenced in a study of blood T cell repertoires in COVID-19. Produced via immunoSEQ multiplex PCR; TCRdb's table is partial and in-frame only. The data hold some 220,000 clones, with about 85% observed a single time. The sequenced sample consisted of PBMCs or T cells enriched from blood (not recorded which). These receptors all come from a woman younger than 45 who had recovered from COVID-19.

The CDR3 here is CASSRAGGTEAFF. The CDR3 nucleotides read TGTGCCAGCAGTCGAGCGGGGGGCACTGAAGCTTTCTTT. The genes are TRBV6-2 or TRBV6-3 and TRBJ1-1; weak D call: TRBD1 (5 bases). The V and J ends lost 5 bases and 4 bases respectively, with 11 bases between them. Germline CDR1 is MNHEY and CDR2 is SVGEGT. CDR3 length: 13 amino acids.

This clone was detected a few times. V usage is TRBV10-3 and J usage is TRBJ2-1; D is unclear. The CDR3 extends over 16 amino acids. The germline gives CDR1 ENHRY, CDR2 SYGVKD. V was trimmed by 1 base and J by 5 bases, leaving 15 bases between them. Here the CDR3 DNA reads TGTGCCATCAGTGAGTATAATTCACGAGGCCACAATGAGCAGTTCTTC. Amino acid sequence: CAISEYNSRGHNEQFF.

V is TRBV29-1 and J is TRBJ2-1; TRBD1 agrees at 10 bases. Germline CDR1 and CDR2: SQVTM and ANQGSEA. The CDR3 totals 13 residues. With V trimmed by 7 bases and J by 6 bases, 6 bases remained unmatched. CDR3 bases: TGCAGCGGGGGACAGGGGATGGGCAATGAGCAGTTCTTC. This codes for CSGGQGMGNEQFF.